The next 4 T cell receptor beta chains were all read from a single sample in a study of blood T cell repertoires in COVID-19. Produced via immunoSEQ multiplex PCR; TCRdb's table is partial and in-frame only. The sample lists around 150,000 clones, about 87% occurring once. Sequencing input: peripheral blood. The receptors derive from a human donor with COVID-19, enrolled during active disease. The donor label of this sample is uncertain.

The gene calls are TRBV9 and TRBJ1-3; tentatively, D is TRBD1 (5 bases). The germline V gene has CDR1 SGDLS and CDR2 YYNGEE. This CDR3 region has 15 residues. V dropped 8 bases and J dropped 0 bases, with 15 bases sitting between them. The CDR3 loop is CARYETVISGNTIYF. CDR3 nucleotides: TGTGCCAGATATGAGACAGTGATCTCTGGAAACACCATATATTTT.

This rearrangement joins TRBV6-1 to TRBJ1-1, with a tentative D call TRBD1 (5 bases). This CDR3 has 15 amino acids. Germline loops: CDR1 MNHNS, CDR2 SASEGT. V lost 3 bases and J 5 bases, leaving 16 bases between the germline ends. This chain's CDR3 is CASSERDGQGTEAFF. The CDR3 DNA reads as TGTGCCAGCAGTGAGCGGGACGGTCAAGGGACTGAAGCTTTCTTT.

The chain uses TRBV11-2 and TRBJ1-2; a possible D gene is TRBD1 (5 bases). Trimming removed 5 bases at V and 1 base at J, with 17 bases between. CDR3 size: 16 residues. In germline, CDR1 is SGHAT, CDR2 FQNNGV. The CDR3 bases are TGTGCCAGCAGCCTAAACCCCGGGAGGGGTAACTATGGCTACACCTTC. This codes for CASSLNPGRGNYGYTF. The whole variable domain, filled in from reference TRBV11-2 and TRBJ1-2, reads EAGVAQSPRYKIIEKRQSVAFWCNPISGHATLYWYQQILGQGPKLLIQFQNNGVVDDSQLPKDRFSAERLKGVDSTLKIQPAKLEDSAVYLCASSLNPGRGNYGYTFGSGTRLTVV.

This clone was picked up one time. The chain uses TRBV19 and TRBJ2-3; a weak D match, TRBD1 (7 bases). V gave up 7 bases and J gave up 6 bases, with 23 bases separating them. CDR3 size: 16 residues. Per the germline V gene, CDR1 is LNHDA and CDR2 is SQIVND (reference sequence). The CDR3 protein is CASKEGGTGDEDTQYF. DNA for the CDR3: TGTGCCAGTAAAGAGGGGGGAACAGGGGATGAGGATACGCAGTATTTT.